Each of the 28 T cell receptor beta chains below was sequenced from the same sample in a study of cytomegalovirus exposure and HLA in healthy donors. Primers included in the PCR were 60 Vbeta and 13 Jbeta primers. Sequenced by immunoSEQ multiplex PCR; TCRdb stores in-frame clones only, minus some. The sample has tens of thousands of clones; around 80% are singletons. The sample consisted of PBMCs. Every receptor here comes from a male donor in good health and CMV-seropositive.

Concerning this clone itself: Its ends do not fully match the called genes, so a read error is possible. The chain is built from TRBV19 and TRBJ2-3; 7 nucleotides agree with TRBD1. CDR3 size: 16 residues. The V gene's germline CDR1 is LNHDA and CDR2 SQIVND (reference sequence). CDR3 protein: CASSPSGRGPGDAQYF. In DNA, the CDR3 is TGTGCCAGTAGTCCTTCAGGTAGGGGGCCCGGAGATGCGCAGTATTTT.

The chain has TRBV5-3 and TRBJ1-6, with D perhaps matching TRBD1 (5 bases). TRBV5-3 falls under the ORF class, with uncertain function. V lost 6 bases to trimming and J lost 10 bases, with 20 bases between them. CDR3 length: 15 amino acids. The CDR3 region is CARNQGFRVGSPLHF. CDR3 DNA: TGTGCCAGAAATCAGGGTTTTAGGGTAGGATCACCCCTCCACTTT.

The rearrangement uses TRBV27 and TRBJ2-6; D gene unclear. With 0 bases removed from V and 0 bases from J, the gap between germline ends came to 18 bases. This CDR3 region has 20 residues. Per germline, CDR1 MNHEY and CDR2 SMNVEV (reference sequence). The CDR3 loop reads CASSLSRAMGSSSGANVLTF. The CDR3 DNA follows: TGTGCCAGCAGTTTATCGAGAGCAATGGGCTCGAGCTCTGGGGCCAACGTCCTGACTTTC.

The gene calls are TRBV11-2 and TRBJ2-6; 12 nucleotides match TRBD2. CDR1 and CDR2 from the germline V gene are SGHAT and FQNNGV. The CDR3 runs to 18 residues. With 5 bases clipped from V and 2 bases from J, the junction kept 7 bases outside the gene matches. The CDR3 nucleotides are TGTGCCAGCAGCACTCGGACTAGCGGGATAACTGGGGCCAACGTCCTGACTTTC. Its protein is CASSTRTSGITGANVLTF. The whole variable domain, filled in from reference TRBV11-2 and TRBJ2-6, reads EAGVAQSPRYKIIEKRQSVAFWCNPISGHATLYWYQQILGQGPKLLIQFQNNGVVDDSQLPKDRFSAERLKGVDSTLKIQPAKLEDSAVYLCASSTRTSGITGANVLTFGAGSRLTVL.

This chain connects TRBV6-1 to TRBJ2-2; TRBD1 agrees at 7 bases. V was pared by 8 bases and J by 5 bases, with 5 bases of the junction left unmatched. The CDR3 is 13 residues long. Germline-derived CDR1 and CDR2 are MNHNS and SASEGT. The CDR3 nucleotides read TGTGCCAGCGGCCAGGGGGAGACCGGGGAGCTGTTTTTT. As protein: CASGQGETGELFF.

The chain employs TRBV7-9 and TRBJ2-3, with D tentatively TRBD2 (6 bases). V shed 5 bases and J shed 4 bases, with 19 bases lying between them. Germline CDR1 SEHNR, CDR2 FQNEAQ (reference sequence). CDR3 size: 16 residues. This CDR3 is CASSPPSRGNSDTQYF. CDR3 DNA sequence: TGTGCCAGCAGCCCCCCATCTCGGGGGAACTCAGATACGCAGTATTTT.

This chain links TRBV28 with TRBJ1-1; a possible D gene is TRBD1 (5 bases). V lost 8 bases, J lost 4 bases, and 17 bases lay in between. Germline CDR1 MDHEN, CDR2 SYDVKM. The CDR3 has 14 residues. The CDR3: CASSQGAVGTEAFF. CDR3 nucleotide sequence: TGTGCCAGCTCCCAGGGTGCCGTTGGCACTGAAGCTTTCTTT.

This chain uses TRBV5-6 with TRBJ2-5; TRBD2 is a possible D gene (7 bases). The ends were cut back, 0 bases at V and 3 bases at J, with 15 bases in the middle. CDR3 length: 16 amino acids. Germline V CDR1 and CDR2: SGHDT, YYEEEE. CDR3 amino acids: CASSLEGGYGKETQYF. CDR3 DNA sequence: TGTGCCAGCAGCTTGGAGGGGGGGTACGGTAAAGAGACCCAGTACTTC.

The chain recombines TRBV2 with TRBJ2-6; 8 nucleotides line up with TRBD1. The CDR3 has 16 residues. Losses at the gene ends were 4 bases for V and 3 bases for J; bases not matched to a gene: 5. Germline V gene sequence: CDR1 SNHLY, CDR2 FYNNEI. The CDR3 sequence: CASSAVRGLGANVLTF. Here the CDR3 DNA reads TGTGCCAGCAGTGCCGTCAGGGGGCTTGGGGCCAACGTCCTGACTTTC. Complete variable domain (other parts from reference TRBV2 and TRBJ2-6): EPEVTQTPSHQVTQMGQEVILRCVPISNHLYFYWYRQILGQKVEFLVSFYNNEISEKSEIFDDQFSVERPDGSNFTLKIRSTKLEDSAMYFCASSAVRGLGANVLTFGAGSRLTVL.

The CDR3 sequence: CASRLQYNTGELFF. CDR3 coding DNA: TGTGCCAGCAGATTACAGTACAACACCGGGGAGCTGTTTTTT. The J gene is TRBJ2-2, the V gene TRBV2; the D is unclear. V was cut by 6 bases and J by 2 bases, with 10 bases left in between. The CDR3 is 14 amino acids. In germline, CDR1 is SNHLY, CDR2 FYNNEI.

The chain uses TRBV21-1 and TRBJ2-2; the table calls TRBD2, which could not be checked here. TRBV21-1 is recorded as a pseudogene. The CDR3 totals 22 residues. The CDR3 reads CASSKCRGRSERLAGFSGELFF. CDR3 sequence (DNA): TGTGCCAGCAGCAAATGTCGAGGACGTTCAGAAAGACTAGCGGGGTTCTCCGGGGAGCTGTTTTTT.

This clone was detected only a few times. This rearrangement joins TRBV4-1 to TRBJ1-5, with a tentative D call TRBD1 (5 bases). Germline CDR1 and CDR2: MGHRA and YSYEKL. V was shortened by 4 bases and J by 6 bases, with 13 bases between the two germline ends. The CDR3 has 14 residues. This chain's CDR3 is CASSPLPGAQPQHF. CDR3 nucleotides: TGCGCCAGCAGCCCGCTTCCTGGGGCTCAGCCCCAGCATTTT.

V and J are TRBV9 and TRBJ1-5, with a possible D match to TRBD1 (5 bases). V lost 2 bases, J lost 6 bases, and 9 bases lay in between. Per the germline V gene, CDR1 is SGDLS and CDR2 is YYNGEE. The CDR3 has 13 amino acids. CDR3 DNA sequence: TGTGCCAGCAGCGTCGGGGGAGGTCAGCCCCAGCATTTT. It codes for CASSVGGGQPQHF.

The chain uses TRBV6-5 and TRBJ1-5, with D tentatively TRBD1 (5 bases). V lost 2 bases to trimming and J lost 4 bases, with 9 bases between them. CDR3 length: 14 amino acids. Germline assignment: CDR1 MNHEY and CDR2 SVGAGI. CDR3 amino acids: CASSYAGGNQPQHF. The CDR3 coding sequence is TGTGCCAGCAGTTACGCGGGGGGGAATCAGCCCCAGCATTTT.

With regard to this clone: The same CDR3 can be traced to other DNA sequences in this sample. This rearrangement joins TRBV5-6 to TRBJ2-3; TRBD2 is a possible D gene (6 bases). CDR3 size: 15 residues. The V gene lost 0 bases and the J gene lost 2 bases, with 10 bases spanning the gap. The germline CDR1 and CDR2 sequences are SGHDT and YYEEEE. The CDR3 sequence: CASSLGGLYTDTQYF. CDR3 nucleotide sequence: TGTGCCAGCAGCTTGGGGGGACTTTACACAGATACGCAGTATTTT. Looking up the rest from reference TRBV5-6 and TRBJ2-3 gives the full variable domain: DAGVTQSPTHLIKTRGQQVTLRCSPKSGHDTVSWYQQALGQGPQFIFQYYEEEERQRGNFPDRFSGHQFPNYSSELNVNALLLGDSALYLCASSLGGLYTDTQYFGPGTRLTVL.

The CDR3 loop reads CASSLDVGGSTDTQYF. DNA of the CDR3: TGTGCCAGCAGCTTAGATGTCGGGGGGAGCACAGATACGCAGTATTTT. The chain joins TRBV7-9 to TRBJ2-3; TRBD2 aligns across 7 bases. Trimming took 1 base from V and 0 from J; bases not matched to a gene: 4. Germline V lookup: CDR1 SEHNR, CDR2 FQNEAQ (reference sequence). The CDR3 has 16 residues. Supplemented by reference TRBV7-9 and TRBJ2-3, the full variable domain reads DTGVSQNPRHKITKRGQNVTFRCDPISEHNRLYWYRQTLGQGPEFLTYFQNEAQLEKSRLLSDRFSAERPKGSFSTLEIQRTEQGDSAMYLCASSLDVGGSTDTQYFGPGTRLTVL.

This clone showed up just a few times. CDR3 bases: TGTGCCAGCAGTCGGAGGACAGGGGGCGTGACTGAAGCTTTCTTT. Protein: CASSRRTGGVTEAFF. The V gene is TRBV6-5, the J gene TRBJ1-1, with 11 nucleotides matching TRBD1. The CDR3 has 15 residues. V was pared by 5 bases and J by 5 bases, with 7 bases of the junction left unmatched. Germline CDR1 and CDR2: MNHEY and SVGAGI.

V usage is TRBV14 and J usage is TRBJ2-3, with 7 nucleotides matching TRBD2. The CDR3 is 17 residues long. The germline gives CDR1 SGHDN, CDR2 FVKESK. The junction had 10 bases not matched to a gene; V was cut back by 4 bases and J by 0 bases. CDR3 in DNA: TGTGCCAGCAGCCCCTCGCAACTAGCGATGAGCACAGATACGCAGTATTTT. This sequence encodes CASSPSQLAMSTDTQYF.

Concerning this clone itself: The sample holds other DNA sequences that translate to the same CDR3. J is TRBJ2-1 and V is TRBV6-6; 7 bases map to TRBD2. This CDR3 spans 15 amino acids. The junction had 8 bases not matched to a gene; V was cut back by 2 bases and J by 7 bases. Germline V gene sequence: CDR1 MNHNY, CDR2 SVGAGI (reference sequence). The CDR3 is CASSYAGVKNNEQFF. Written as DNA, the CDR3 is TGTGCCAGCAGTTACGCGGGGGTAAAAAATAATGAGCAGTTCTTC.

V and J are TRBV13 and TRBJ2-1, with TRBD2 as a possible D gene (7 bases). The CDR3 consists of 16 residues. Germline lookup yields CDR1 PRHDT and CDR2 FYEKMQ (reference sequence). Trimming cost V 3 bases and J 6 bases, with 18 bases left between them. CDR3 nucleotide sequence: TGTGCCAGCAGCTTTGGGCCGGGGGGCTGGGTCAATGAGCAGTTCTTC. This translates into CASSFGPGGWVNEQFF.

The V and J genes are TRBV19 and TRBJ1-3; D might be TRBD1 (5 bases). Germline V lookup: CDR1 LNHDA, CDR2 SQIVND (reference sequence). The CDR3 consists of 13 residues. The V end lost 6 bases, the J end lost 7 bases, and 13 bases lay between the germline ends. The CDR3 spells CASRSGGRNTIYF. The CDR3, as DNA: TGTGCCAGTAGATCCGGGGGAAGGAACACCATATATTTT.

This clone was counted a single time. The chain is built from TRBV6-4 and TRBJ2-1; D is possibly TRBD2 (7 bases). The V gene lost 0 bases and the J gene lost 4 bases, with 10 bases spanning the gap. The CDR3 covers 15 residues. Germline CDR1 is MRHNA and CDR2 is SNTAGT. CDR3 sequence (DNA): TGTGCCAGCAGTGACTCGGGGGGGCCGTACAATGAGCAGTTCTTC. Protein sequence: CASSDSGGPYNEQFF.

In DNA, the CDR3 is TGTGCCAGCAGCTTGTCCGGTTTTGACAATGAGCAGTTCTTC. It translates to CASSLSGFDNEQFF. V usage is TRBV11-2 and J usage is TRBJ2-1; D unresolved. The CDR3 has 14 residues. Trimming removed 3 bases at V and 5 bases at J, with 11 bases between. Germline CDR1 reads SGHAT; CDR2 reads FQNNGV.

The chain employs TRBV14 and TRBJ2-7; no clear D gene. Germline CDR1 reads SGHDN; CDR2 reads FVKESK. The CDR3 has 14 residues. V lost 3 bases, J lost 5 bases, and 14 bases lay in between. The CDR3 protein is CASSQERARNEQYF. The CDR3 nucleotides are TGTGCCAGCAGCCAGGAGCGAGCCAGAAACGAGCAGTACTTC.

The chain carries TRBV30 and TRBJ2-3, with D tentatively TRBD1 (5 bases). Germline V gene data show CDR1 as GTSNPN and CDR2 as SVGIG (reference sequence). V lost 1 base and J lost 7, with 12 bases in between. The CDR3 runs 13 residues. CDR3 in amino acids: CAWSGFKGNTQYF. The CDR3 DNA reads TGTGCCTGGAGTGGGTTTAAGGGGAATACGCAGTATTTT.

A single count supports this clone. V is TRBV30 and J is TRBJ2-5; TRBD2 matches at 7 bases. CDR3 length: 12 amino acids. In germline, CDR1 is GTSNPN, CDR2 SVGIG (reference sequence). V dropped 0 bases and J dropped 5; count of bases not matched to a gene: 0. CDR3 residues: CAWSVGGETQYF. As DNA, the CDR3 is TGTGCCTGGAGTGTGGGGGGGGAGACCCAGTACTTC.

This clone was recorded a few times. The chain is built from TRBV27 and TRBJ2-7; maybe TRBD1 (6 bases). The germline V gene has CDR1 MNHEY and CDR2 SMNVEV (reference sequence). V gave up 5 bases and J gave up 5 bases, with 22 bases separating them. The CDR3 has 16 amino acids. DNA for the CDR3: TGTGCCAGCAGTCCTCTTCCCCCGACAGGTTCCCACGAGCAGTACTTC. It is translated as CASSPLPPTGSHEQYF.

The chain links TRBV27 to TRBJ2-7; no clear D. Germline CDR1 reads MNHEY; CDR2 reads SMNVEV (reference sequence). V was cut by 3 bases and J by 1 base, with 13 bases left in between. The CDR3 consists of 15 residues. CDR3 sequence reads: CASSLERPESYEQYF. CDR3 coding DNA: TGTGCCAGCAGTTTGGAGAGGCCTGAATCCTACGAGCAGTACTTC.